A selection of T cell receptor beta chains follows, all from one sample in a study of blood T cell repertoires in COVID-19. Profiled with immunoSEQ multiplex PCR; TCRdb holds only in-frame clones, not every one. The sample shows fewer than 350,000 clones, 87% of them seen only once. The sample taken for sequencing was peripheral blood. The receptor set was obtained from a woman aged 45-60 years who had recovered from COVID-19. CDR3s include the opening cysteine and the closing phenylalanine or tryptophan. The D gene is left open where the match is weak. Clone size appears in some rows only: once, few, many, or a class for an expanded clone.

TRBJ1-5 TRBV2 TRBD1 - 18 TGTGCCAGCAGTCGACGAGGACAGGGGGGATATAGCAATCAGCCCCAGCATTTT CASSRRGQGGYSNQPQHF
TRBJ2-5 TRBV6-5 - - 16 TGTGCCAGCAGTTATACGGACAGCCTTCTCCAAGAGACCCAGTACTTC CASSYTDSLLQETQYF
TRBJ2-1 TRBV9 TRBD2 once 15 TGTGCCAGCAGCGCCGGCGGGGGTTCCTACAATGAGCAGTTCTTC CASSAGGGSYNEQFF
TRBJ1-5 TRBV6-2/TRBV6-3 - - 12 TGTGCCAGCAGTTACCCGGGTCAGCCCCAGCATTTT CASSYPGQPQHF
TRBJ2-1 TRBV7-9 TRBD1 - 16 TGTGCCAGCAGCCCCTGGTCCGGACAGGGGTACAATGAGCAGTTCTTC CASSPWSGQGYNEQFF
TRBJ2-7 TRBV5-6 - - 13 TGTGCCAGCAGCTCGGACAGCTCCTACGAGCAGTACTTC CASSSDSSYEQYF
TRBJ1-5 TRBV5-6 - - 15 TGTGCCAGCAGCGTGCGGGGGTTTGGCAATCAGCCCCAGCATTTT CASSVRGFGNQPQHF
TRBJ2-5 TRBV5-4 - once 15 TGTGCCAGCAGCTGGGGAGCGGGCCAAGCGGAGACCCAGTACTTC CASSWGAGQAETQYF
TRBJ2-1 TRBV19 - - 13 TGTGCCAGTAGCGGGAGAGGCTACAATGAGCAGTTCTTC CASSGRGYNEQFF
TRBJ1-5 TRBV7-2 - - 13 TGTGCCAGCAGCCGCGATAGCAATCAGCCCCAGCATTTT CASSRDSNQPQHF
TRBJ2-7 TRBV4-1 TRBD1 - 14 TGCGCCAGCAGCCGCGGGACAGGGCCCTACGAGCAGTACTTC CASSRGTGPYEQYF
TRBJ1-6 TRBV6-5 - - 14 TGTGCCAGCAGTTACCCCGAGGCGAATTCACCCCTCCACTTT CASSYPEANSPLHF
TRBJ2-3 TRBV4-1 - - 15 TGCGCCAGCAGCCAAGTTTTAGCGGCCACAGATACGCAGTATTTT CASSQVLAATDTQYF
TRBJ1-6 TRBV13 TRBD1 - 17 TGTGCCAGCAGCCTAAGACAGGGCGGGACCTATAATTCACCCCTCCACTTT CASSLRQGGTYNSPLHF
TRBJ2-7 TRBV5-1 TRBD1 - 14 TGCGCCAGCAGCTGGGGGACAGGGCCTTACGAGCAGTACTTC CASSWGTGPYEQYF
TRBJ1-1 TRBV4-3 - - 16 TGCGCCAGCAGCCCTCAAAACGGGTGGGTAGACACTGAAGCTTTCTTT CASSPQNGWVDTEAFF
TRBJ1-3 TRBV6-5 - - 14 TGTGCCAGCAGACAAGACTACTCTGGAAACACCATATATTTT CASRQDYSGNTIYF
TRBJ2-1 TRBV4-3 - - 15 TGCGCCAGCAGCCAAGATTGGCGGGGTAGGGATGAGCAGTTCTTC CASSQDWRGRDEQFF
TRBJ2-1 TRBV6-5 TRBD1 - 14 TGTGCCAGCAGATACCGGGACAGGGAAAATGAGCAGTTCTTC CASRYRDRENEQFF
TRBJ1-5 TRBV2 - - 18 TGTGCCGTCCGGGACATCCTCGTGGGTATGGGGAGTAATCAGCCCCAGCATTTT CAVRDILVGMGSNQPQHF
TRBJ1-1 TRBV30 - once 14 TGTGCCTGGACCCGTCAGGGGACATACGCCGAAGCTTTCTTT CAWTRQGTYAEAFF
TRBJ2-5 TRBV19 TRBD2 once 16 TGTGCCAGTAGTCCCAAGCGGGAGCTTCTCCAAGAGACCCAGTACTTC CASSPKRELLQETQYF
TRBJ2-7 TRBV9 TRBD1 - 14 TGTGCCAGCAGCGTTGAAAGACAGGGCTACGAGCAGTACTTC CASSVERQGYEQYF
TRBJ2-2 TRBV28 TRBD1 - 17 TGTGCCAGCAGTTTCCGCCCCGGGACAGGGGGCACCGGGGAGCTGTTTTTT CASSFRPGTGGTGELFF
TRBJ2-5 TRBV2 - - 14 TGTGCCAGTCTGTGGAGCGATCGGCGGGCGACCCAGTACTTC CASLWSDRRATQYF
TRBJ2-7 TRBV7-2 - - 15 TGTGCCAGCAGCTTAACCGGCGGGACGACCTACGAGCAGTACTTC CASSLTGGTTYEQYF
TRBJ2-1 TRBV15 - - 15 TGTGCCACCAGCAGAGAGGACTCTATCCGGGGTGAGCAGTTCTTC CATSREDSIRGEQFF